Detailed here is one T cell receptor beta chain. It may be a read error: a sequence one base away is much more abundant. This CDR3 has 11 residues. Germline V gene sequence: CDR1 MNHNS, CDR2 SASEGT. The data belong to a study of glioma-infiltrating T cells. Study overall: Target coverage was about 4- to 10-fold for about a million blood T cells.

Using RNA template, CDR3s of TCR alpha and beta were amplified with iRepertoire arm-PCR. Each CDR3 protein gets one entry after TCRdb re-called the multiplex PCR reads with MiXCR. The sample lists about 400,000 distinct CDR3 sequences, 35% to 45% seen once, with around 12% in the top ten. The genes are TRBV6-1 and TRBJ1-1; 7 bases are a match to TRBD1. Sequencing was done on a sample of glioma tissue, nonneoplastic brain tissue, or PBMCs (not recorded which). The source is a human donor with low-grade glioma or glioblastoma, undergoing nonglioma brain surgery, or in good health (not recorded which). This CDR3 reads CASRQGTEASF. The CDR3 nucleotides read TGTGCCAGCAGACAGGGGACAGAAGCTTCCTTT.